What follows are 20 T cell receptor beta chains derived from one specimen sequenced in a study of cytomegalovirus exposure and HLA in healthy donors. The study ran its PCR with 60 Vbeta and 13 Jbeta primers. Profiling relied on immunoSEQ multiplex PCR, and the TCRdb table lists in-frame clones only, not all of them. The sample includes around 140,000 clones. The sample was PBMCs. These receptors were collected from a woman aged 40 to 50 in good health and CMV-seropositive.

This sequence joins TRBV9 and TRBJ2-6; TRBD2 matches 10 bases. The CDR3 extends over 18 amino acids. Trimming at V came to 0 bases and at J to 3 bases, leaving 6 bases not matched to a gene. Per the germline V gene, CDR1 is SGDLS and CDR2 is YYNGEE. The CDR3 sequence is CASSVGSSGRGGANVLTF. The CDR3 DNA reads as TGTGCCAGCAGCGTAGGATCTAGCGGGAGAGGTGGGGCCAACGTCCTGACTTTC.

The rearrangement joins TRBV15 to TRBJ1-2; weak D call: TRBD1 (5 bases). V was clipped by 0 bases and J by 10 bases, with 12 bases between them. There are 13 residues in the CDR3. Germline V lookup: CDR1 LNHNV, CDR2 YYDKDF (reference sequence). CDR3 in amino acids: CATSRDPTELYTF. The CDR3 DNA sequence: TGTGCCACCAGCAGAGATCCGACAGAGCTCTACACCTTC.

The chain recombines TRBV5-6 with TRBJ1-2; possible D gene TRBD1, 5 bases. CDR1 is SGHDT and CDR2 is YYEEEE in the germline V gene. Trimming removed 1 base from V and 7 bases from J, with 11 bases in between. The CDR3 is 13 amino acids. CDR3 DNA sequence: TGTGCCAGCAGCTTGTTCTGGGGCGGTGGCTACACCTTC. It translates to CASSLFWGGGYTF. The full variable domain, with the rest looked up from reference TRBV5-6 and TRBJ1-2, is DAGVTQSPTHLIKTRGQQVTLRCSPKSGHDTVSWYQQALGQGPQFIFQYYEEEERQRGNFPDRFSGHQFPNYSSELNVNALLLGDSALYLCASSLFWGGGYTFGSGTRLTVV.

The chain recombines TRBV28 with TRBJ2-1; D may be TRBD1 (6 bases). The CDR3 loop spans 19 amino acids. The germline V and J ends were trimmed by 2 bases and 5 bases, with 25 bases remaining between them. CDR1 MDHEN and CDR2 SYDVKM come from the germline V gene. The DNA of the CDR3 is TGTGCCAGCAGTTTACCCCGTGGGGGCAGGGGCGCGCCCCACAATGAGCAGTTCTTC. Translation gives CASSLPRGGRGAPHNEQFF.

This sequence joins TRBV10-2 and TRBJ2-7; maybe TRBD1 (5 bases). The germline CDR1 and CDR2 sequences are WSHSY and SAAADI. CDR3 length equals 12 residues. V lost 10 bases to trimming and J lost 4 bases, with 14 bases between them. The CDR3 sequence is CATNKPGYEQYF. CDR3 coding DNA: TGCGCCACGAACAAGCCAGGGTACGAGCAGTACTTC.

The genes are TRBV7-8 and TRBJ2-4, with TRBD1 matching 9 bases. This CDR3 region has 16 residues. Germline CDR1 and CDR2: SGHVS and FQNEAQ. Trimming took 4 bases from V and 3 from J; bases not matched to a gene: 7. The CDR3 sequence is CASSWDRDKGKNIQYF. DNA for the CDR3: TGTGCCAGCAGCTGGGACAGGGACAAGGGCAAAAACATTCAGTACTTC.

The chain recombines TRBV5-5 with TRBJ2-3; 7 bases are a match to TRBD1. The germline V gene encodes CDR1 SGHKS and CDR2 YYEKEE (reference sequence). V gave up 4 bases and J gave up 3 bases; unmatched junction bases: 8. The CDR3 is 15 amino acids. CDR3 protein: CASSLRGGLTDTQYF. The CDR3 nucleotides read TGTGCCAGCAGCCTGCGAGGGGGCTTGACAGATACGCAGTATTTT.

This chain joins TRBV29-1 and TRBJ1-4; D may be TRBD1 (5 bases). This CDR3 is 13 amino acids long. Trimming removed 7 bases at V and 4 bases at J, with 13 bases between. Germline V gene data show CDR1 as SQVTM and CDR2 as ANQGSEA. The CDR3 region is CSGKTGDNEKLFF. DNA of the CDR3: TGCAGCGGGAAGACGGGGGATAATGAAAAACTGTTTTTT.

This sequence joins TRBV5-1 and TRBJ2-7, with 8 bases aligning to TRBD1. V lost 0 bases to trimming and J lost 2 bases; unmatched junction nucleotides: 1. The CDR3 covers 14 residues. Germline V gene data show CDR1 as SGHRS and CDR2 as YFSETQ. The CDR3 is CASSLGQGPYEQYF. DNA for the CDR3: TGCGCCAGCAGCTTGGGACAGGGGCCCTACGAGCAGTACTTC. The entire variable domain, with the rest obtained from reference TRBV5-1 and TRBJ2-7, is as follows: KAGVTQTPRYLIKTRGQQVTLSCSPISGHRSVSWYQQTPGQGLQFLFEYFSETQRNKGNFPGRFSGRQFSNSRSEMNVSTLELGDSALYLCASSLGQGPYEQYFGPGTRLTVT.

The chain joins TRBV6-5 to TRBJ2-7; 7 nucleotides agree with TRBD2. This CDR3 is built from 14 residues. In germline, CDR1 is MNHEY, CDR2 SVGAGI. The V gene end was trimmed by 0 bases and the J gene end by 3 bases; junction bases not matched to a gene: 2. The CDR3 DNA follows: TGTGCCAGCAGTTACTCGGGACTACACTACGAGCAGTACTTC. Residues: CASSYSGLHYEQYF.

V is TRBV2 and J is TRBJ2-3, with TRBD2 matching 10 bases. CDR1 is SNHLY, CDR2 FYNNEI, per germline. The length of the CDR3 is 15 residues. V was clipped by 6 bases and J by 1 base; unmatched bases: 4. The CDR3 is CASSPLAGGTDTQYF. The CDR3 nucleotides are TGTGCCAGCAGCCCTCTAGCGGGAGGCACAGATACGCAGTATTTT.

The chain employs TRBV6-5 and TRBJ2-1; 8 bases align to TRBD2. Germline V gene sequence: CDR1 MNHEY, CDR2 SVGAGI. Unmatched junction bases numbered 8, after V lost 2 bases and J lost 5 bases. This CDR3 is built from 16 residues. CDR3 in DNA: TGTGCCAGCAGTTACGGAGTCTTAGCGGGACACAATGAGCAGTTCTTC. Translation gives CASSYGVLAGHNEQFF.

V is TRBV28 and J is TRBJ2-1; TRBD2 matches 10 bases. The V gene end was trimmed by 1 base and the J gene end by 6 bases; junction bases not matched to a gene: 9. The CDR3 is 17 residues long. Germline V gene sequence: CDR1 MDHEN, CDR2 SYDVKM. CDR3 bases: TGTGCCAGCAGTTTATCGGGGGGCAGCGGGAGGGCCAATGAGCAGTTCTTC. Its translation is CASSLSGGSGRANEQFF.

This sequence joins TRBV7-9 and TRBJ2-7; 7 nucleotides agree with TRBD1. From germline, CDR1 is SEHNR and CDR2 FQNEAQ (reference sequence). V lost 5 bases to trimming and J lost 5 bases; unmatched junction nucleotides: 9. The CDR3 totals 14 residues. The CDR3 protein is CASSLGTVGNEQYF. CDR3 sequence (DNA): TGTGCCAGCAGCCTCGGGACAGTGGGCAACGAGCAGTACTTC. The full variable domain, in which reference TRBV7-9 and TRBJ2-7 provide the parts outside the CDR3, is DTGVSQNPRHKITKRGQNVTFRCDPISEHNRLYWYRQTLGQGPEFLTYFQNEAQLEKSRLLSDRFSAERPKGSFSTLEIQRTEQGDSAMYLCASSLGTVGNEQYFGPGTRLTVT.

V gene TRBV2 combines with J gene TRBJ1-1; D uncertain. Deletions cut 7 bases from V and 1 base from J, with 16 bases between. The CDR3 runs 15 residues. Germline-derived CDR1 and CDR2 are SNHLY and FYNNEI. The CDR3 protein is CASTIPEGGNTEAFF. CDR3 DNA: TGTGCCAGCACCATCCCGGAGGGAGGGAACACTGAAGCTTTCTTT.

This CDR3 is CASSPTENSPLHF. CDR3 DNA sequence: TGTGCCAGCTCACCAACAGAAAATTCACCCCTCCACTTT. The rearrangement joins TRBV18 to TRBJ1-6; no clear D. Germline V gene lookup returns CDR1 KGHSH and CDR2 LQKENI. The CDR3 runs 13 residues. V was trimmed by 2 bases and J by 7 bases, leaving 6 bases between them.

CDR3 bases: TGTGCCAGCAGTTTGATACACGGCGGCTTCTCTGGAAACACCATATATTTT. Residues: CASSLIHGGFSGNTIYF. The J gene is TRBJ1-3, the V gene TRBV28; D is unresolved. V was pared by 3 bases and J by 0 bases, with 15 bases between. The CDR3 spans 17 residues. CDR1 and CDR2 (germline): MDHEN, SYDVKM.

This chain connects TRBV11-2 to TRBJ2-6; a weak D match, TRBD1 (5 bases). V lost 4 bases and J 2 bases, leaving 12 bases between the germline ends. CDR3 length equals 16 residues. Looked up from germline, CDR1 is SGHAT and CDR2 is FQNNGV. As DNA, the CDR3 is TGTGCCAGCAGCTCCTACCAGGGCGCTGGGGCCAACGTCCTGACTTTC. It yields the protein CASSSYQGAGANVLTF.

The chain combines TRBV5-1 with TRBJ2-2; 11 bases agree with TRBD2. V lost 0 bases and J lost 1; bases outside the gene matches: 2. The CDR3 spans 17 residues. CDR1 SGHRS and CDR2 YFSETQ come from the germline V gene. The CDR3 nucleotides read TGCGCCAGCAGCTTGGTGGGGACTAGCGGGAACACCGGGGAGCTGTTTTTT. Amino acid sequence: CASSLVGTSGNTGELFF. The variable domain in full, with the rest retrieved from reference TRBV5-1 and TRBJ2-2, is KAGVTQTPRYLIKTRGQQVTLSCSPISGHRSVSWYQQTPGQGLQFLFEYFSETQRNKGNFPGRFSGRQFSNSRSEMNVSTLELGDSALYLCASSLVGTSGNTGELFFGEGSRLTVL.

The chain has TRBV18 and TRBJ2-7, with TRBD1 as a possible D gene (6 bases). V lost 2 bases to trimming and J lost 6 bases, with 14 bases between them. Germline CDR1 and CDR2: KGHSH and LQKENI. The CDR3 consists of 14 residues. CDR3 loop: CASSPGVQGREQYF. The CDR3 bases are TGTGCCAGCTCACCAGGAGTGCAGGGGCGCGAGCAGTACTTC.